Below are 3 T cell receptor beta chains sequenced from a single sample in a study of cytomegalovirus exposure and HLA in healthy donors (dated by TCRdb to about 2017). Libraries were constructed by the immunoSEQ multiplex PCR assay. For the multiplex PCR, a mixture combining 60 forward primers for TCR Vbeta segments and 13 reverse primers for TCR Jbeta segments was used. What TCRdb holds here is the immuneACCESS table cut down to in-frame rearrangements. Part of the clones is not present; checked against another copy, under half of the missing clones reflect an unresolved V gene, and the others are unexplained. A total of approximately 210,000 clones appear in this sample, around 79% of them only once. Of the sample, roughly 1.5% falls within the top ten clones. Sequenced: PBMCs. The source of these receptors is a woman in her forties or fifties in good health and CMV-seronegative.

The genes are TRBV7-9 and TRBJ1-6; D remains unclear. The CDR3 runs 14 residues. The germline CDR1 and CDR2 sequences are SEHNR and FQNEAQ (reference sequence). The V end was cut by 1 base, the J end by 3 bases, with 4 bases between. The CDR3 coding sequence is TGTGCCAGCAGCTTAGTAGTCTATAATTCACCCCTCCACTTT. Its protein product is CASSLVVYNSPLHF.

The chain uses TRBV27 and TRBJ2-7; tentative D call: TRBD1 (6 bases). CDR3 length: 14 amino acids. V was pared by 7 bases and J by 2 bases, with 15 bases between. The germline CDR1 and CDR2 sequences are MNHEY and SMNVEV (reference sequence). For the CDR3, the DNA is TGTGCCAGCATGGGGGCAGGAGGTCCCTACGAGCAGTACTTC. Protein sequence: CASMGAGGPYEQYF.

The chain's CDR3 is CASSFGPTGELFF. The CDR3 DNA reads TGTGCCAGCAGTTTCGGTCCCACCGGGGAGCTGTTTTTT. The rearrangement uses TRBV27 and TRBJ2-2; D call uncertain. Trimming left V 3 bases short and J 4 bases short, with 6 bases between. CDR1 is MNHEY and CDR2 is SMNVEV in the germline V gene (reference sequence). There are 13 residues in the CDR3.